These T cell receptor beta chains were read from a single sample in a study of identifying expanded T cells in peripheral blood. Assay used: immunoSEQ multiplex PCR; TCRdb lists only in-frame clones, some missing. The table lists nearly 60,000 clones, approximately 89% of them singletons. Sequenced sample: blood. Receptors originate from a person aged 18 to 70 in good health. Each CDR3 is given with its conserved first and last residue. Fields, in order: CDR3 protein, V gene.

cdr3_aa: CASSLGWGPQYEQFF
v_call: TRBV7-2

cdr3_aa: CASNQGNYGYTF
v_call: TRBV10-2

cdr3_aa: CASSEYRVANTEAFF
v_call: TRBV6-1

cdr3_aa: CATSRDSGNYGYTF
v_call: TRBV15

cdr3_aa: CASSYSRRAAEGGYTF
v_call: TRBV6-5

cdr3_aa: CASSYSTSAYNEQFF
v_call: TRBV6-6

cdr3_aa: CASSYWGEGANEQFF
v_call: TRBV6-6

cdr3_aa: CASSLDRGRYNTEAFF
v_call: TRBV5-4

cdr3_aa: CASSPGEGYGYTF
v_call: TRBV18

cdr3_aa: CASSPQGSSGNTIYF
v_call: TRBV7-2

cdr3_aa: CASSFGNQETQYF
v_call: TRBV5-1

cdr3_aa: CASSLGTLTGANVLTF
v_call: TRBV5-4

cdr3_aa: CASSPLAGSTDTQYF
v_call: TRBV6-5

cdr3_aa: CASSLQSPDGEKLFF
v_call: TRBV7-2

cdr3_aa: CASRASGSTDTQYF
v_call: TRBV5-1

cdr3_aa: CASSLEGPSANVLTF
v_call: TRBV7-2

cdr3_aa: CASSFLSGEQADTQYF
v_call: TRBV7-6

cdr3_aa: CASRQGTGSYTF
v_call: TRBV19

cdr3_aa: CASSNWREAASYEQYF
v_call: TRBV21-1

cdr3_aa: CASSPNRHRGKTSTDTQYF
v_call: TRBV14

cdr3_aa: CAWSVRGGQETQYF
v_call: TRBV30

cdr3_aa: CASSLNLNTGELFF
v_call: TRBV7-1

cdr3_aa: CASKGRELYYEQYF
v_call: TRBV6-6

cdr3_aa: CASSEGRTDTGELFF
v_call: TRBV6-1

cdr3_aa: CASSVEGSGGQFF
v_call: TRBV9

cdr3_aa: CASSRLASTDTQYF
v_call: TRBV6-6

cdr3_aa: CATRGRDNYEQYF
v_call: TRBV2

cdr3_aa: CAWSEGGPRGYF
v_call: TRBV30

cdr3_aa: CASSQDMVNPLYGYTF
v_call: TRBV4-2

cdr3_aa: CAWSTADYGYTF
v_call: TRBV30

cdr3_aa: CASSLGDGIEAFF
v_call: TRBV7-8

cdr3_aa: CASSLFGVNEKLFF
v_call: TRBV7-2

cdr3_aa: CASSVGQGNEKLFF
v_call: TRBV9

cdr3_aa: CASWDRMGRGYTF
v_call: TRBV6-1

cdr3_aa: CASSRGGGPGIYEQYF
v_call: TRBV5-5

cdr3_aa: CASSKGLAGVTDTQYF
v_call: TRBV11-2

cdr3_aa: CASSSSYDRYTDTQYF
v_call: TRBV19

cdr3_aa: CASSDQGGNEKLFF
v_call: TRBV6-1

cdr3_aa: CASSAAGYGYTF
v_call: TRBV2

cdr3_aa: CASSGGTGAGANVLTF
v_call: TRBV5-6

cdr3_aa: CASSEGNTIYF
v_call: TRBV9

cdr3_aa: CASNERGVGGYTF
v_call: TRBV19

cdr3_aa: CASSQPGLAGNEQFF
v_call: TRBV7-9

cdr3_aa: CASSEVGQETQYF
v_call: TRBV2

cdr3_aa: CASSQDIQLSSYNEQFF
v_call: TRBV4-3